Below are 3 T cell receptor beta chains sequenced from a single sample in a study of CD8+ T cells in alopecia areata. cDNA prepared by RNA extraction and subsequent reverse transcription served as the template for sequencing. Measured with immunoSEQ multiplex PCR; TCRdb has only the in-frame clones, and not every one. The sample offers about 120,000 clones and no singletons, the top ten holding around a fifth. Sequencing was performed on lesional skin. Source of these receptors: a C3H/HeJ mouse with alopecia areata. The mouse strain carries the MHC haplotype H2-k.

This clone came up a few times. Gene labels here are mouse ones. The covered CDR3 bases are TGTGCCAGCAGTTCACAGGGGGCAAACACCGGG. It codes for CASSSQGANTG. The complete CDR3 reads CASSSQGANTGQLYF. The V call is TRBV19, the J call TRBJ2-2; TRBD1 matches at 8 bases. The read halts 4 residues ahead of the CDR3 end, with the missing end drawn from the germline J gene. There are 15 residues in the CDR3. The germline V gene has CDR1 FNHDT and CDR2 SITEND (reference sequence). Trimming took 4 bases from V and 0 from J; bases not matched to a gene: 2.

This clone was counted ten times or more. Genes and germline come from the mouse. The CDR3 is cut off 4 residues early in the read; its end comes from the germline J gene. This chain connects TRBV13-3 to TRBJ2-2; TRBD1 matches at 10 bases. This CDR3 spans 14 amino acids. The germline V gene has CDR1 NNHDY and CDR2 SYVADS. The CDR3 DNA, read in part, is TGTGCCAGCAGCCCGGGACAGGGGAGCGGG. Its translation: CASSPGQGSG. The complete CDR3 reads CASSPGQGSGQLYF.

A few counts support this clone. The gene names here belong to mouse. The read ends 4 residues early relative to the CDR3; the germline J gene fills the gap. The chain couples TRBV1 to TRBJ2-1; D is possibly TRBD2 (6 bases). V lost 4 bases to trimming and J lost 3 bases, with 7 bases between them. Germline CDR1 is NSQYPW and CDR2 is LRSPGD (reference sequence). The CDR3 covers 13 residues. CDR3 DNA (partial): TGCACCTGCAGTGGGGACTTCTATGCT. It translates to CTCSGDFYA. The whole CDR3 reads CTCSGDFYAEQFF.